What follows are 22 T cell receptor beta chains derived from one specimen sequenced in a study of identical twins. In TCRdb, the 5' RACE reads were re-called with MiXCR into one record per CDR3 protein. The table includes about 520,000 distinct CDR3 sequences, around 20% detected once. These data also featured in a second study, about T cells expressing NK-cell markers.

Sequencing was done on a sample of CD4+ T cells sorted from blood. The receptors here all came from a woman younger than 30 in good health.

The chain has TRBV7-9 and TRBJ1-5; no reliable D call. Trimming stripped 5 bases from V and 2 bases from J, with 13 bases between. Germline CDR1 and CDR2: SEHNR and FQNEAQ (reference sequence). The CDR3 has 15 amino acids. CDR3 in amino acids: CASSAHGLGNQPQHF. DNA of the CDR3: TGTGCCAGCAGCGCACATGGCTTAGGCAATCAGCCCCAGCATTTT.

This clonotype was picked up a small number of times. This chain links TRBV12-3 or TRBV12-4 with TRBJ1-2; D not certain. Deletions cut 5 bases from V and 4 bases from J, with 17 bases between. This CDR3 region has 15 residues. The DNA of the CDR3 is TGTGCCAGCAGTACCTCAGGAATAGGAGTCTATGGCTACACCTTC. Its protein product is CASSTSGIGVYGYTF.

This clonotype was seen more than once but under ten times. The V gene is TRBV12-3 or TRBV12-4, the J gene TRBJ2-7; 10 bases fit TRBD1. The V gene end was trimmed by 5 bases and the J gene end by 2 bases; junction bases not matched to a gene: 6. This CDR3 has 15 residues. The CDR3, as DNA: TGTGCCAGCAGTCGGGGACAGGGGTTTCCCTACGAGCAGTACTTC. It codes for CASSRGQGFPYEQYF.

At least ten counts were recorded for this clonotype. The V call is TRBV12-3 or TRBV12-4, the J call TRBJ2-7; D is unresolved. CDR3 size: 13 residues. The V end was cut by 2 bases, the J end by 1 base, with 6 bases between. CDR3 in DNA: TGTGCCAGCAGTTTATACCTGTCCTACGAGCAGTACTTC. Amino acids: CASSLYLSYEQYF.

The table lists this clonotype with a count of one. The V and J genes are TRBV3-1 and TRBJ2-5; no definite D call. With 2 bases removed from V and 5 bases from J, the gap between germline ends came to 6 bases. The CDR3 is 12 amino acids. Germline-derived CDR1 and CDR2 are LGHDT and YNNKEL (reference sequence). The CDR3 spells CASSQLRETQYF. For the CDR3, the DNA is TGTGCCAGCAGCCAACTAAGGGAGACCCAGTACTTC.

CDR3 sequence: CASKSGGAYEQYF. CDR3 sequence (DNA): TGTGCCAGCAAAAGCGGAGGAGCCTACGAGCAGTACTTC. J is TRBJ2-7 and V is TRBV2, with a tentative D call TRBD2 (5 bases). This CDR3 comprises 13 residues. Germline assignment: CDR1 SNHLY and CDR2 FYNNEI. The V gene lost 7 bases and the J gene lost 2 bases, with 12 bases spanning the gap.

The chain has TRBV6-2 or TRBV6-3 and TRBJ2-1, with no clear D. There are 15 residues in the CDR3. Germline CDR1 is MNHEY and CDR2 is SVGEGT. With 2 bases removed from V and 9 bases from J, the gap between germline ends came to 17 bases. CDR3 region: CASSYGSSGIGEQFF. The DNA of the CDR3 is TGTGCCAGCAGTTACGGGTCGTCCGGTATCGGTGAGCAGTTCTTC.

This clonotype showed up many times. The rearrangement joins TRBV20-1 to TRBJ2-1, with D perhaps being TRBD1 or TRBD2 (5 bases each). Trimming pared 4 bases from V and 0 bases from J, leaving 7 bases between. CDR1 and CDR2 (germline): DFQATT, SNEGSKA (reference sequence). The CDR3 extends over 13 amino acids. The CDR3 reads CSAKGSSYNEQFF. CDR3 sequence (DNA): TGCAGTGCTAAGGGGAGCTCCTACAATGAGCAGTTCTTC.

CDR3 nucleotide sequence: TGCAGCGTAACTACAGGGGTCGAGCAGTACTTC. Amino acid sequence: CSVTTGVEQYF. The rearrangement uses TRBV29-1 and TRBJ2-7; TRBD1 agrees at 7 bases. CDR1 and CDR2 from the germline V gene are SQVTM and ANQGSEA. The CDR3 is 11 residues long. The trim removed 6 bases at V and 6 bases at J, leaving 5 bases unmatched.

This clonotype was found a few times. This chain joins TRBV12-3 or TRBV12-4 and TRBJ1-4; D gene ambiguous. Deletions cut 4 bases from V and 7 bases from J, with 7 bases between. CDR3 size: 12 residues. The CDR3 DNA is TGTGCCAGCAGTTACCGGGGTGAAAAACTGTTTTTT. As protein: CASSYRGEKLFF.

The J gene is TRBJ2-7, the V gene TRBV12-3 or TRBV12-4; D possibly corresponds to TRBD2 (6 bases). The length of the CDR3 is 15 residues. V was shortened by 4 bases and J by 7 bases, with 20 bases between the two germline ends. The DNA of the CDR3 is TGTGCCAGCAGTTCCTCTCTCAGGAGGGAATGGGAGCAGTACTTC. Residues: CASSSSLRREWEQYF.

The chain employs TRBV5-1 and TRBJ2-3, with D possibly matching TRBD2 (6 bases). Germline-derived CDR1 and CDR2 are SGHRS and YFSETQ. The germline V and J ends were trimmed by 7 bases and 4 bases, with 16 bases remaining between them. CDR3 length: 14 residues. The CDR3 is CASGRDRRSDTQYF. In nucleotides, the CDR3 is TGCGCCAGCGGGCGGGATAGGCGCTCAGATACGCAGTATTTT.

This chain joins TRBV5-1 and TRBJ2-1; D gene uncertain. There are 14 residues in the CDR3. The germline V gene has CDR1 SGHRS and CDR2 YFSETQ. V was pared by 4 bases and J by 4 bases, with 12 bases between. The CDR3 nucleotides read TGCGCCAGCAGCCCGGCCCCGCATTACAATGAGCAGTTCTTC. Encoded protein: CASSPAPHYNEQFF.

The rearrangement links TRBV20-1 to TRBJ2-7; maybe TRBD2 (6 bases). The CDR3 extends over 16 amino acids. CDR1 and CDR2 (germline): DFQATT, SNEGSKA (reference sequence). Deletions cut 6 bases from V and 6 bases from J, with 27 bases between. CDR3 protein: CSARPERRREFGEQYF. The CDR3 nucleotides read TGCAGTGCCCGACCCGAGCGACGACGGGAGTTCGGCGAGCAGTACTTC.

In DNA form, the CDR3 reads TGTGCCAGCAGGGGACAGGAATATTCACCCCTCCACTTT. It codes for CASRGQEYSPLHF. The rearrangement uses TRBV12-3 or TRBV12-4 and TRBJ1-6; 8 bases line up with TRBD1. V lost 6 bases, J lost 8 bases, and 3 bases stayed unmatched. The CDR3 sequence is 13 residues long.

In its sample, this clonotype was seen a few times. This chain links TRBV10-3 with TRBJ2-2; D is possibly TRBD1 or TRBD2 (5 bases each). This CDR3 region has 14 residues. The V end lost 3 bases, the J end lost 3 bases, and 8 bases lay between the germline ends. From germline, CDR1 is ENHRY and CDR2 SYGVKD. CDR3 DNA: TGTGCCATCAGTGAATTGGGGGACACCGGGGAGCTGTTTTTT. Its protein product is CAISELGDTGELFF.

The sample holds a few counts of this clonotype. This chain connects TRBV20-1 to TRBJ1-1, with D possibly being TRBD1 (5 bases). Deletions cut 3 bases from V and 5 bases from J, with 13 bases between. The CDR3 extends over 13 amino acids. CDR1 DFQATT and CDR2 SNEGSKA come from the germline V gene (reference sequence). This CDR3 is CSASSGAGTEAFF. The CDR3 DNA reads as TGCAGTGCTAGTTCCGGGGCGGGAACTGAAGCTTTCTTT.

The CDR3 spells CSVEWGASGRNEQFF. CDR3 DNA sequence: TGCAGCGTTGAATGGGGGGCTAGCGGGAGGAATGAGCAGTTCTTC. This chain connects TRBV29-1 to TRBJ2-1; TRBD2 aligns across 11 bases. Per the germline V gene, CDR1 is SQVTM and CDR2 is ANQGSEA. After removal of 2 bases from V and 7 bases from J, the junction contained 7 bases not matched to a gene. The CDR3 contains 15 residues.

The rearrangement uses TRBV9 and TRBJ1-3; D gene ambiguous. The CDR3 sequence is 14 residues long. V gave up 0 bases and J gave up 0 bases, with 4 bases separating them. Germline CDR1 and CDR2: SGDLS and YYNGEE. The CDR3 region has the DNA TGTGCCAGCAGCGTAGTGGACTCTGGAAACACCATATATTTT. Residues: CASSVVDSGNTIYF.

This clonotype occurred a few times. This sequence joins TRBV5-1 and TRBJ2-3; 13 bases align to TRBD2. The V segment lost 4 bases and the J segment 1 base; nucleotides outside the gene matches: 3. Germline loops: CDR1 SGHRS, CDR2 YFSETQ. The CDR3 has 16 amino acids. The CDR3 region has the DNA TGCGCCAGCAGCATCGGGACTAGCGGGGGCACAGATACGCAGTATTTT. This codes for CASSIGTSGGTDTQYF.

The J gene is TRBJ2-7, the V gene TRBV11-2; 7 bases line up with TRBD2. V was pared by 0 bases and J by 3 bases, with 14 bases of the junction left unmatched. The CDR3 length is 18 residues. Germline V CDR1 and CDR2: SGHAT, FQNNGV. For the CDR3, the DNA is TGTGCCAGCAGCTTAGATCGGGTCGGGGGGTCCCCACTCTACGAGCAGTACTTC. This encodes CASSLDRVGGSPLYEQYF.

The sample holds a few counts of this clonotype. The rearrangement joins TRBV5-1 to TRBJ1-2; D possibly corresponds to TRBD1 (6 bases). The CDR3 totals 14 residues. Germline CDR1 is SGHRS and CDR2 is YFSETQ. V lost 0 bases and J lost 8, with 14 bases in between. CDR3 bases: TGCGCCAGCAGCTTGGGGTCTACAGGGAACGGCTACACCTTC. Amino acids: CASSLGSTGNGYTF.